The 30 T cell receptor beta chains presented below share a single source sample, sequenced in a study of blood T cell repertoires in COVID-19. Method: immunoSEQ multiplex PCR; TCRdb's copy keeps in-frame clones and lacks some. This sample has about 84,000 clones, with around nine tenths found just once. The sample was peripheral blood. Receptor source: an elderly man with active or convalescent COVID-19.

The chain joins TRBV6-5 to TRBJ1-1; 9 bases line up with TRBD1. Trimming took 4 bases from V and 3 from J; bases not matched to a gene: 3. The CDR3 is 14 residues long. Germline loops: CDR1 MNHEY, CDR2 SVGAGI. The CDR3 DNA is TGTGCCAGCAGTTTTACAGGGGGCCACACTGAAGCTTTCTTT. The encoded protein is CASSFTGGHTEAFF.

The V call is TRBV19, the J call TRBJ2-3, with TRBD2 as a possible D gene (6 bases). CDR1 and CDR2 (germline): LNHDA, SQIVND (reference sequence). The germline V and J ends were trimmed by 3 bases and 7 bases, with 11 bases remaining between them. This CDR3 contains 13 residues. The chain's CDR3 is CASSIQEGNTQYF. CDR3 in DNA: TGTGCCAGTAGTATCCAGGAGGGGAATACGCAGTATTTT.

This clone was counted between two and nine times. The CDR3 bases are TGTGCCAGCCGGACAGGGTGCACCGGGGAGCTGTTTTTT. Its protein is CASRTGCTGELFF. The rearrangement uses TRBV21-1 and TRBJ2-2; TRBD1, as called in the table, went unchecked against the DNA. TRBV21-1 is a pseudogene. The CDR3 is 13 residues long.

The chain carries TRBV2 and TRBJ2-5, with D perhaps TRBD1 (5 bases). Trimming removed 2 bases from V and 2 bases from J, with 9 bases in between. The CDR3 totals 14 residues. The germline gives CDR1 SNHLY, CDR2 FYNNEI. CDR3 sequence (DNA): TGTGCCAGCAGTGAAAGGACAAATCAAGAGACCCAGTACTTC. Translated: CASSERTNQETQYF.

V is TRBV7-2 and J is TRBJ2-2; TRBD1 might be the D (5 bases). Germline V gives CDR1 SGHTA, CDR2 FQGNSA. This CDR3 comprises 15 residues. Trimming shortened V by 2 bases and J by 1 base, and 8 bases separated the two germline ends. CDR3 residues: CASSLFGQNTGELFF. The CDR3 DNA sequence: TGTGCCAGCAGCTTATTCGGACAGAACACCGGGGAGCTGTTTTTT.

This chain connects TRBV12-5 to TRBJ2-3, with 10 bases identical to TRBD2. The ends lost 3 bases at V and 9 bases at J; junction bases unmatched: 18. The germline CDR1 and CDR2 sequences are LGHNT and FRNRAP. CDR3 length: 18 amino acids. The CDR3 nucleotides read TGTGCTAGTGGTTTAGCGCGAGCGGGAGGGCCAAGTGTAATCACGCAGTATTTT. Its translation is CASGLARAGGPSVITQYF. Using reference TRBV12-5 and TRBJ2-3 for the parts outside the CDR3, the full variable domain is DARVTQTPRHKVTEMGQEVTMRCQPILGHNTVFWYRQTMMQGLELLAYFRNRAPLDDSGMPKDRFSAEMPDATLATLKIQPSEPRDSAVYFCASGLARAGGPSVITQYFGPGTRLTVL.

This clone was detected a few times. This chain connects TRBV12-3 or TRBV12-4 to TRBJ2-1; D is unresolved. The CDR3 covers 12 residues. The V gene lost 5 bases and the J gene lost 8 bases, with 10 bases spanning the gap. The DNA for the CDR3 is TGTGCCAGCAGTCTCCTTTTCGATGAGCAGTTCTTC. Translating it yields CASSLLFDEQFF.

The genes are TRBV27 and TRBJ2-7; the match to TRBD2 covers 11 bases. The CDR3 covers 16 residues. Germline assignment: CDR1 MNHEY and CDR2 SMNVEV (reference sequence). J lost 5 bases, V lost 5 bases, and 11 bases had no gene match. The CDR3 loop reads CASSHILAGGPDEQYF. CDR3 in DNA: TGTGCCAGCAGTCATATCCTAGCGGGAGGCCCGGACGAGCAGTACTTC.

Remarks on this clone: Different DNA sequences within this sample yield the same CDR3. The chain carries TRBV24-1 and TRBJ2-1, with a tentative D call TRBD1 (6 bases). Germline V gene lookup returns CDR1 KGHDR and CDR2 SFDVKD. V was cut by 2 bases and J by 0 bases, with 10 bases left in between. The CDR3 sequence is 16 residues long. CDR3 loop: CATSDSTGSSYNEQFF. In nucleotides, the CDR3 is TGTGCCACCAGTGATTCCACAGGGAGCTCCTACAATGAGCAGTTCTTC.

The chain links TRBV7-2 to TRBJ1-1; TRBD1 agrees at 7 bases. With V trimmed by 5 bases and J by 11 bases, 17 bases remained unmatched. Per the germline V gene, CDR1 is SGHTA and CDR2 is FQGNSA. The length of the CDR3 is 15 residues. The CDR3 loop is CASSPRATGADGAFF. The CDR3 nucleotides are TGTGCCAGCAGCCCAAGGGCCACAGGGGCGGATGGGGCTTTCTTT.

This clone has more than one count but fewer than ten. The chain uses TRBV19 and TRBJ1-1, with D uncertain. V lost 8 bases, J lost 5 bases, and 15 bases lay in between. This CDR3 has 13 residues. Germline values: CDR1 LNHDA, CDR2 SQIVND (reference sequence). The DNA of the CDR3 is TGTGCCAGTGGGCGGGTTCCAGGTACTGAAGCTTTCTTT. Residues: CASGRVPGTEAFF.

CDR3: CATSEGGTNYGYTF. The CDR3, as DNA: TGTGCCACCAGTGAGGGGGGGACGAACTATGGCTACACCTTC. V is TRBV24-1 and J is TRBJ1-2, with a tentative D call TRBD1 (5 bases). The CDR3 is 14 amino acids. The V and J ends lost 4 bases and 2 bases respectively, with 10 bases between them. Germline lookup yields CDR1 KGHDR and CDR2 SFDVKD.

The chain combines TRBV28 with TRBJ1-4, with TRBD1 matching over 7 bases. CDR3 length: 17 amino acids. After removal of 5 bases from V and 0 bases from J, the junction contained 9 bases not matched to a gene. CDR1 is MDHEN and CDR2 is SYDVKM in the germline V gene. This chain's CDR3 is CASSPNRGWATNEKLFF. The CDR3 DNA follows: TGTGCCAGCAGTCCAAACAGGGGATGGGCAACTAATGAAAAACTGTTTTTT. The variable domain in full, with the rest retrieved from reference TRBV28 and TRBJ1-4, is DVKVTQSSRYLVKRTGEKVFLECVQDMDHENMFWYRQDPGLGLRLIYFSYDVKMKEKGDIPEGYSVSREKKERFSLILESASTNQTSMYLCASSPNRGWATNEKLFFGSGTQLSVL.

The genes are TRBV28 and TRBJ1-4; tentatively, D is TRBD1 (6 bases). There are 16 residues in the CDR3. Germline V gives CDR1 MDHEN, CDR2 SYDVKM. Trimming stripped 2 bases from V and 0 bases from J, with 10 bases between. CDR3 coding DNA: TGTGCCAGCAGTTTACAGGGGAGTACAACTAATGAAAAACTGTTTTTT. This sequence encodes CASSLQGSTTNEKLFF. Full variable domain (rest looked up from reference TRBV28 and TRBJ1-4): DVKVTQSSRYLVKRTGEKVFLECVQDMDHENMFWYRQDPGLGLRLIYFSYDVKMKEKGDIPEGYSVSREKKERFSLILESASTNQTSMYLCASSLQGSTTNEKLFFGSGTQLSVL.

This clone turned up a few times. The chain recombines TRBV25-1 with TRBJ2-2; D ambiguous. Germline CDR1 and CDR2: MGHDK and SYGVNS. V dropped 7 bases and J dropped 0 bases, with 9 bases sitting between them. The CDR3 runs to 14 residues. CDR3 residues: CASTQNANTGELFF. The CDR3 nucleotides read TGTGCCAGCACTCAGAACGCGAACACCGGGGAGCTGTTTTTT.

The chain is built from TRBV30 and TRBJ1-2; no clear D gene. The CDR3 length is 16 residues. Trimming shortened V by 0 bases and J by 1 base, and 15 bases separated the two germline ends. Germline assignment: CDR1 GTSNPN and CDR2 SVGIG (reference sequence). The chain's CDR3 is CAWSVLGPQRNYGYTF. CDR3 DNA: TGTGCCTGGAGTGTACTAGGGCCGCAACGTAACTATGGCTACACCTTC.

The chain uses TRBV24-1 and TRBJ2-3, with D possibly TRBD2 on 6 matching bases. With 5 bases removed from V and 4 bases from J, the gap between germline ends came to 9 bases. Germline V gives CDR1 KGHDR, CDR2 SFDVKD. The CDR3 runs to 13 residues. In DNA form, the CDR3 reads TGTGCCACCAGTGTCGCGGGGCCAGATACGCAGTATTTT. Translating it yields CATSVAGPDTQYF.

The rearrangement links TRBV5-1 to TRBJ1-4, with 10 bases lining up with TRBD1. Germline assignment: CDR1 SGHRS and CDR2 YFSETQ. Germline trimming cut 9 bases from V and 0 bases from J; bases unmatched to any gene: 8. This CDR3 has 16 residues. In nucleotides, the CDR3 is TGCGCCAACGGGACAGGGGACGGGGCAACTAATGAAAAACTGTTTTTT. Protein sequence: CANGTGDGATNEKLFF.

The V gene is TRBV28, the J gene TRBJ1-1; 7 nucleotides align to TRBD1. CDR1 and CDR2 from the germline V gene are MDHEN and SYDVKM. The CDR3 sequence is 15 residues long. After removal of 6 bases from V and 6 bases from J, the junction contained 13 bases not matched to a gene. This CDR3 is CASSSPGQRSSEAFF. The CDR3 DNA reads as TGTGCCAGCAGCTCTCCGGGACAGCGATCCTCTGAAGCTTTCTTT.

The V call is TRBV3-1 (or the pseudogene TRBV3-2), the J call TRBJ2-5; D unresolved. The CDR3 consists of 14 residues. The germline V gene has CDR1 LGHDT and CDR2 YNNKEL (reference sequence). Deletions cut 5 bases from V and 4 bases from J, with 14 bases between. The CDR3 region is CASSSSSAGETQYF. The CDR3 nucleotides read TGTGCCAGCAGCTCCTCGTCCGCAGGAGAGACCCAGTACTTC.

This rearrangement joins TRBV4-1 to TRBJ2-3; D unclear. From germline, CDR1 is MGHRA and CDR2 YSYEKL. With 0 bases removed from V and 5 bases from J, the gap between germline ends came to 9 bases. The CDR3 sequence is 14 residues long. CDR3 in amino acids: CASSQDLPQDTQYF. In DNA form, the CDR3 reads TGCGCCAGCAGCCAAGATCTACCGCAAGATACGCAGTATTTT.

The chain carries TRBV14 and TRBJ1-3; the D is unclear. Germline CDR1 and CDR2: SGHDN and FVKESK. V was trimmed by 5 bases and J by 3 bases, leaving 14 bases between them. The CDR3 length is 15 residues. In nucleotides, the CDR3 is TGTGCCAGCAGCTACGGGAGTGCTCTTGGAAACACCATATATTTT. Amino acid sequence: CASSYGSALGNTIYF.

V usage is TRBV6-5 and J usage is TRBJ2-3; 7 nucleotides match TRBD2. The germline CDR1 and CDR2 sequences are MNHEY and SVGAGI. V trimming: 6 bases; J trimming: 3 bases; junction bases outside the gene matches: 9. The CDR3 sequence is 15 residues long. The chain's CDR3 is CASSLFTGGTDTQYF. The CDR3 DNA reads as TGTGCCAGCAGCCTCTTTACGGGAGGTACAGATACGCAGTATTTT.

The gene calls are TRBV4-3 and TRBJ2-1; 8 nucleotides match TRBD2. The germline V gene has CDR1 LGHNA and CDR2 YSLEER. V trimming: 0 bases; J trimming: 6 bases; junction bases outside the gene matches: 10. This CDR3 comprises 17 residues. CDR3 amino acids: CASSQDPTFAGGNEQFF. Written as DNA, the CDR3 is TGCGCCAGCAGCCAAGACCCTACCTTTGCGGGGGGCAATGAGCAGTTCTTC.

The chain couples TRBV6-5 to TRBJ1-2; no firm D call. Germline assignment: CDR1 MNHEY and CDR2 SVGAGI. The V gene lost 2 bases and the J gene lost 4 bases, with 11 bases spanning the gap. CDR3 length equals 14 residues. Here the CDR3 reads CASSYRGSLYGYTF. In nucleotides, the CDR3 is TGTGCCAGCAGTTACCGAGGGTCCCTCTATGGCTACACCTTC.

The CDR3 here is CASSQDTSGLYEQYF. The CDR3 region has the DNA TGCGCCAGCAGCCAAGATACTAGCGGGCTCTACGAGCAGTACTTC. The gene calls are TRBV4-1 and TRBJ2-7; the match to TRBD2 covers 9 bases. Germline V gene lookup returns CDR1 MGHRA and CDR2 YSYEKL. V lost 0 bases and J lost 3; bases outside the gene matches: 3. There are 15 residues in the CDR3.

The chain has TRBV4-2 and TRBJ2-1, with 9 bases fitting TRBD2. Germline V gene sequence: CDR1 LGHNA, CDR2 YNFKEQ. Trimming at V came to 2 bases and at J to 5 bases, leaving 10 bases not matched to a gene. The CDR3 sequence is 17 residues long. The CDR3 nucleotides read TGTGCCAGCAGCCAAAGGCGGCTAGCGGGGCGGGACAATGAGCAGTTCTTC. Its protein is CASSQRRLAGRDNEQFF.

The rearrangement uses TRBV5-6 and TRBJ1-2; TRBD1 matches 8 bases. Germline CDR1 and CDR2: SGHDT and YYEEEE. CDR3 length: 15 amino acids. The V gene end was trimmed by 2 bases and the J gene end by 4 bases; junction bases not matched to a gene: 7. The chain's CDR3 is CASSFPGGRGYGYTF. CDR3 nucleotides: TGTGCCAGCAGCTTCCCAGGGGGCAGAGGCTATGGCTACACCTTC. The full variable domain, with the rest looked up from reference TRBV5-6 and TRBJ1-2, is DAGVTQSPTHLIKTRGQQVTLRCSPKSGHDTVSWYQQALGQGPQFIFQYYEEEERQRGNFPDRFSGHQFPNYSSELNVNALLLGDSALYLCASSFPGGRGYGYTFGSGTRLTVV.

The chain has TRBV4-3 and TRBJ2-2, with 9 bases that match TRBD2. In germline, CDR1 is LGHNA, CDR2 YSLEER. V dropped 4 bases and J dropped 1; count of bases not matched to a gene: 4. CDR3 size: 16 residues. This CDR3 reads CASSLGLAQNTGELFF. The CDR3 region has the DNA TGCGCCAGCAGCCTTGGACTAGCGCAGAACACCGGGGAGCTGTTTTTT.

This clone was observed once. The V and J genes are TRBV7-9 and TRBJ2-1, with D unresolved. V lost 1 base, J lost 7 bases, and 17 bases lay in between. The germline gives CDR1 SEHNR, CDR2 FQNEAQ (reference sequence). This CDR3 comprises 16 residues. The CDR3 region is CASSLVYNWANNEQFF. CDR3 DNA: TGTGCCAGCAGCTTAGTTTACAACTGGGCTAATAATGAGCAGTTCTTC.